This T cell receptor (beta chain) was observed in a study of Graves' ophthalmopathy and Graves' hyperthyroidism. The CDR3 extends over 13 amino acids. Trimming pared 9 bases from V and 2 bases from J, leaving 13 bases between. Germline CDR1 reads SGHNT; CDR2 reads YENEEA. Scientists amplified the TCR beta CDR3 regions from RNA transcripts. The workflow started with a first-round RT-PCR run with HTBI primers and then moved on to a second-round multiplex PCR. MiXCR was run by TCRdb on the multiplex PCR reads, yielding one entry per CDR3 protein. The sample holds 350,000 to 400,000 distinct CDR3 sequences, 15% seen once. This clonotype appeared many times.

The origin of this receptor is a young woman with stable Graves' hyperthyroidism. Sequenced sample: peripheral blood. The chain has TRBV11-3 and TRBJ1-2; D perhaps matches TRBD1 (5 bases). The DNA of the CDR3 is TGTGCCAGTAGCGGTGGGGCGAACTATGGCTACACCTTC. Amino acids: CASSGGANYGYTF.